Shown below are 32 T cell receptor beta chains from a single sample sequenced in a study of T-cell reconstitution after alpha-beta-depleted transplantation in children. The TCRbeta library incorporated unique molecular identifiers. TCRdb recomputed calls from the PCR reads with MiXCR, one row per CDR3 protein. The sample contains around 670,000 distinct CDR3 sequences, around 13% of which appear only once. This material consisted of PBMCs, taken before TCRalphabeta/CD19-depleted stem cell transplant. These receptors all come from a girl aged 2-10 years with congenital amegakaryocytic thrombocytopenia, due to receive a stem cell transplant.

This clonotype was detected ten times or more. The chain carries TRBV6-5 and TRBJ1-3, with D unclear. Germline V gives CDR1 MNHEY, CDR2 SVGAGI. CDR3 length: 14 amino acids. V lost 0 bases, J lost 1 base, and 4 bases lay in between. In nucleotides, the CDR3 is TGTGCCAGCAGTTACTCGTATTCTGGAAACACCATATATTTT. Translated: CASSYSYSGNTIYF.

In its sample, this clonotype was seen a few times. This sequence joins TRBV20-1 and TRBJ2-7; D is uncertain. Per the germline V gene, CDR1 is DFQATT and CDR2 is SNEGSKA (reference sequence). V shed 0 bases and J shed 4 bases, with 13 bases lying between them. The length of the CDR3 is 14 residues. CDR3 nucleotide sequence: TGCAGTGCTAGAGAGCCCACAGAAGGGTACGAGCAGTACTTC. Translated, it gives CSAREPTEGYEQYF.

This sequence joins TRBV5-6 and TRBJ2-7; the D gene is possibly TRBD2 (6 bases). Germline V lookup: CDR1 SGHDT, CDR2 YYEEEE. Deletions cut 4 bases from V and 3 bases from J, with 20 bases between. This CDR3 is 16 amino acids long. The CDR3 loop reads CASSPRVAAIVYEQYF. CDR3 nucleotides: TGTGCCAGCAGCCCCAGGGTAGCGGCCATTGTCTACGAGCAGTACTTC.

This clonotype was detected once. This sequence joins TRBV29-1 and TRBJ2-5, with 7 positions matching TRBD2. The length of the CDR3 is 13 residues. With V trimmed by 6 bases and J by 5 bases, 9 bases remained unmatched. Germline lookup yields CDR1 SQVTM and CDR2 ANQGSEA. The CDR3 DNA sequence: TGCAGCGTATTGGGACTACAAGGGGAGACCCAGTACTTC. It translates to CSVLGLQGETQYF.

This clonotype was detected only a few times. The rearrangement uses TRBV10-3 and TRBJ2-1; tentatively, D is TRBD1 or TRBD2 (5 bases each). The CDR3 has 16 residues. The V end was cut by 2 bases, the J end by 4 bases, with 15 bases between. Germline V lookup: CDR1 ENHRY, CDR2 SYGVKD. The CDR3 loop reads CAISEPSLGEYNEQFF. The CDR3 DNA sequence: TGTGCCATCAGTGAGCCGTCCTTGGGGGAATACAATGAGCAGTTCTTC.

This sequence joins TRBV7-6 and TRBJ2-1; 7 nucleotides line up with TRBD2. Germline V lookup: CDR1 SGHVS, CDR2 FNYEAQ. The junction had 15 bases not matched to a gene; V was cut back by 1 base and J by 12 bases. The CDR3 spans 16 residues. Written as DNA, the CDR3 is TGTGCCAGCAGCTTAGTCACCCATCCGCGGGAGAATCCGCAGTTCTTC. Its protein product is CASSLVTHPRENPQFF.

This clonotype occurred a few times. The CDR3: CASIARTNTGELFF. CDR3 nucleotide sequence: TGTGCCAGCATCGCCCGGACGAACACCGGGGAGCTGTTTTTT. The V gene is TRBV2, the J gene TRBJ2-2; no definite D call. There are 14 residues in the CDR3. Germline CDR1 SNHLY, CDR2 FYNNEI. Trimming removed 7 bases at V and 0 bases at J, with 9 bases between.

This chain connects TRBV14 to TRBJ2-3; no definite D call. Trimming took 0 bases from V and 8 from J, leaving 18 bases between them. CDR3 length: 16 residues. Germline CDR1 and CDR2: SGHDN and FVKESK. For the CDR3, the DNA is TGTGCCAGCAGCCAAGAAATGGAAATTTGGGTCGGTACGCAGTATTTT. Amino acids: CASSQEMEIWVGTQYF.

The sample holds many counts of this clonotype. The chain recombines TRBV20-1 with TRBJ2-7; tentative D call: TRBD1 (6 bases). The V end was cut by 6 bases, the J end by 4 bases, with 13 bases between. Germline V lookup: CDR1 DFQATT, CDR2 SNEGSKA (reference sequence). The CDR3 has 12 amino acids. The CDR3 loop is CSATRDKYEQYF. CDR3 coding DNA: TGCAGTGCCACCAGGGACAAATACGAGCAGTACTTC.

In this sample, this clonotype turned up a few times. V usage is TRBV5-1 and J usage is TRBJ2-4; TRBD2 agrees at 7 bases. This CDR3 comprises 17 residues. Germline V gene data show CDR1 as SGHRS and CDR2 as YFSETQ. The ends lost 2 bases at V and 8 bases at J; junction bases unmatched: 16. The CDR3: CASSLSWPGLQFDIQYF. For the CDR3, the DNA is TGCGCCAGCAGCTTAAGTTGGCCGGGACTACAGTTCGACATTCAGTACTTC.

V gene TRBV7-9 combines with J gene TRBJ2-1, with TRBD2 matching over 7 bases. Germline CDR1 SEHNR, CDR2 FQNEAQ (reference sequence). The V and J ends lost 6 bases and 1 base, in that order; junction bases with no gene match: 9. This CDR3 contains 16 residues. The CDR3 here is CASRLKAGFSYNEQFF. The CDR3 nucleotides are TGTGCCAGCAGACTAAAAGCGGGATTTTCCTACAATGAGCAGTTCTTC.

This clonotype was recorded at least ten times. CDR3 DNA sequence: TGCAGTGCGAGTGGGGGGTTCAATCAGCCCCAGCATTTT. Amino acids: CSASGGFNQPQHF. The gene calls are TRBV20-1 and TRBJ1-5, with a possible D match to TRBD1 (5 bases). V shed 6 bases and J shed 3 bases, with 12 bases lying between them. Germline CDR1 reads DFQATT; CDR2 reads SNEGSKA (reference sequence). This CDR3 spans 13 amino acids.

Many counts were recorded for this clonotype. This chain joins TRBV20-1 and TRBJ2-1; the D is unclear. The CDR3 has 13 amino acids. Trimming left V 6 bases short and J 3 bases short, with 12 bases between. Germline CDR1 is DFQATT and CDR2 is SNEGSKA (reference sequence). CDR3 loop: CSALSPIYNEQFF. CDR3 nucleotide sequence: TGCAGTGCCCTTTCGCCCATCTACAATGAGCAGTTCTTC.

The chain couples TRBV24-1 to TRBJ2-2, with no clear D. This CDR3 comprises 18 residues. Trimming removed 3 bases at V and 5 bases at J, with 21 bases between. Germline V CDR1 and CDR2: KGHDR, SFDVKD. CDR3 DNA sequence: TGTGCCACCAGTGATCGCCGGGCATGGGCCAAAGGGACCGGGGAGCTGTTTTTT. The encoded protein is CATSDRRAWAKGTGELFF.

This clonotype appeared a few times. V and J are TRBV20-1 and TRBJ2-7, with D hard to call. Trimming removed 5 bases from V and 0 bases from J, with 8 bases in between. The germline CDR1 and CDR2 sequences are DFQATT and SNEGSKA (reference sequence). The CDR3 consists of 12 residues. CDR3 DNA: TGCAGTGCTTCACTGAGCTCCTACGAGCAGTACTTC. The encoded protein is CSASLSSYEQYF.

The rearrangement joins TRBV5-1 to TRBJ2-2; D gene uncertain. The CDR3 runs 13 residues. V was clipped by 3 bases and J by 6 bases, with 9 bases between them. The germline V gene has CDR1 SGHRS and CDR2 YFSETQ. CDR3 amino acids: CASSYDAAGELFF. The CDR3 DNA follows: TGCGCCAGCAGCTACGATGCTGCCGGGGAGCTGTTTTTT.

On this clonotype itself: A read error may explain this, as a much larger clone is one base away. The chain recombines TRBV6-6 with TRBJ2-2; D call uncertain. This CDR3 has 13 amino acids. In germline, CDR1 is MNHNY, CDR2 SVGAGI (reference sequence). Trimming took off 1 base at V and 8 bases at J, with 8 bases between the two ends. Written as DNA, the CDR3 is TGTGCCAGCAGTTACTTTGGAAAGGGGGAGCTGTTTTTT. It encodes CASSYFGKGELFF.

This clonotype was counted only a few times. J is TRBJ2-2 and V is TRBV5-6; D remains ambiguous. The CDR3 covers 16 residues. V gave up 2 bases and J gave up 6 bases, with 17 bases separating them. Germline V gene lookup returns CDR1 SGHDT and CDR2 YYEEEE. Here the CDR3 DNA reads TGTGCCAGCAGCTTTTCCGGGTTCACTTTTGCCGGGGAGCTGTTTTTT. Amino acids: CASSFSGFTFAGELFF.

In this sample, this clonotype turned up a few times. This chain joins TRBV10-3 and TRBJ2-3; 7 nucleotides agree with TRBD1. This CDR3 has 17 residues. The germline CDR1 and CDR2 sequences are ENHRY and SYGVKD. The ends lost 4 bases at V and 0 bases at J; junction bases unmatched: 10. The CDR3 spells CAISGIRGGVSTDTQYF. The DNA for the CDR3 is TGTGCCATCAGTGGAATCAGAGGGGGCGTGAGCACAGATACGCAGTATTTT.

The rearrangement links TRBV25-1 to TRBJ2-1, with TRBD2 matching over 12 bases. CDR3 size: 16 residues. CDR1 and CDR2 from the germline V gene are MGHDK and SYGVNS. V trimming: 3 bases; J trimming: 7 bases; junction bases outside the gene matches: 7. The CDR3 nucleotides are TGTGCCAGCAGTGAGCCGACTAGCGGGAGCCCAAATGAGCAGTTCTTC. This gives the protein CASSEPTSGSPNEQFF.

The genes are TRBV7-3 and TRBJ2-7; D gene uncertain. Germline assignment: CDR1 SGHTA and CDR2 FQGTGA. There are 16 residues in the CDR3. V was trimmed by 2 bases and J by 2 bases, leaving 16 bases between them. The DNA of the CDR3 is TGTGCCAGCAGCTTACCATTGATGGGAAAAACCTACGAGCAGTACTTC. Protein sequence: CASSLPLMGKTYEQYF.

The table lists this clonotype with many counts. The chain joins TRBV9 to TRBJ2-3, with D tentatively TRBD2 (6 bases). CDR3 size: 14 residues. Between the trimmed V and J ends, which lost 7 bases and 2 bases, there was a span of 14 bases. CDR1 is SGDLS and CDR2 is YYNGEE in the germline V gene. CDR3 sequence reads: CASVAEGLTDTQYF. The DNA for the CDR3 is TGTGCCAGCGTAGCGGAGGGTCTCACAGATACGCAGTATTTT.

With respect to this clonotype: A much larger clone lies a single base off, so this may be a read error. J is TRBJ1-4 and V is TRBV10-3; D is undetermined. CDR1 and CDR2 from the germline V gene are ENHRY and SYGVKD. CDR3 length: 16 residues. V shed 1 base and J shed 17 bases, with 26 bases lying between them. This CDR3 reads CAISEFEDGGASILFF. CDR3 bases: TGTGCCATCAGTGAGTTCGAGGACGGCGGTGCTAGCATACTTTTTTTT.

This clonotype occurred many times. The rearrangement joins TRBV5-1 to TRBJ2-5; TRBD2 agrees at 9 bases. With V trimmed by 4 bases and J by 2 bases, 9 bases remained unmatched. The CDR3 totals 16 residues. Per germline, CDR1 SGHRS and CDR2 YFSETQ. The CDR3 nucleotides read TGCGCCAGCAGCCCCCTAGCGGGATCACTTCAAGAGACCCAGTACTTC. Translating gives CASSPLAGSLQETQYF.

This chain links TRBV7-8 with TRBJ2-4, with D possibly being TRBD2 (6 bases). The CDR3 consists of 16 residues. Germline V gives CDR1 SGHVS, CDR2 FQNEAQ. With 0 bases removed from V and 9 bases from J, the gap between germline ends came to 18 bases. Here the CDR3 reads CASSLARGLVKSIQYF. In DNA form, the CDR3 reads TGTGCCAGCAGCTTAGCCCGGGGACTGGTCAAGAGCATTCAGTACTTC.

This clonotype has a count of ten or more. The chain carries TRBV20-1 and TRBJ2-1; D is unresolved. This CDR3 comprises 15 residues. Germline loops: CDR1 DFQATT, CDR2 SNEGSKA (reference sequence). V was pared by 1 base and J by 12 bases, with 22 bases between. Written as DNA, the CDR3 is TGCAGTGCTAGAGTAGCCGACCGGGCCCTAAATCTGCAGTTCTTC. Protein product: CSARVADRALNLQFF.

This clonotype was seen repeatedly, ten times or more. The V and J genes are TRBV7-8 and TRBJ2-2; 7 bases line up with TRBD2. Germline CDR1 is SGHVS and CDR2 is FQNEAQ. The CDR3 is made up of 14 amino acids. Losses at the gene ends were 5 bases for V and 7 bases for J; bases not matched to a gene: 7. CDR3 in amino acids: CASSMRLAGGELFF. CDR3 nucleotides: TGTGCCAGCAGCATGCGACTAGCAGGCGGGGAGCTGTTTTTT.

This clonotype occurred many times. The rearrangement links TRBV20-1 to TRBJ2-3; TRBD2 matches at 9 bases. The CDR3 has 14 amino acids. CDR1 DFQATT and CDR2 SNEGSKA come from the germline V gene (reference sequence). Unmatched junction bases numbered 6, after V lost 2 bases and J lost 6 bases. Here the CDR3 reads CSARNGTSPDTQYF. DNA for the CDR3: TGCAGTGCTAGAAACGGGACTAGCCCCGATACGCAGTATTTT.

This clonotype came up a few times. The CDR3 DNA is TGTGCCAGCAGTGTCGCTGGCTGGGAGCTGTTTTTT. Amino acid sequence: CASSVAGWELFF. The chain recombines TRBV2 with TRBJ2-2; D unresolved. Germline V gene sequence: CDR1 SNHLY, CDR2 FYNNEI. CDR3 size: 12 residues. V was cut by 4 bases and J by 9 bases, with 9 bases left in between.

The CDR3 spells CAACDLRFYPQGRPPISYEQYF. The CDR3 region has the DNA TGTGCCGCCTGTGATTTGCGATTCTATCCGCAAGGTCGTCCACCGATCTCCTACGAGCAGTACTTC. The rearrangement joins TRBV24-1 to TRBJ2-7; D is unresolved. Between the trimmed V and J ends, which lost 12 bases and 0 bases, there was a span of 41 bases. This CDR3 is built from 22 residues. Germline loops: CDR1 KGHDR, CDR2 SFDVKD.

On this clonotype itself: A read error is possible here, since a much larger clone lies one base away. The J gene is TRBJ1-5, the V gene TRBV7-2, with D unclear. Germline CDR1 reads SGHTA; CDR2 reads FQGNSA. The CDR3 contains 17 residues. CDR3 nucleotides: TGTGCCAGCAGCTTAGTGATCCGTGGTTTAGGCAATCAGCACCAGCATTTT. Its translation: CASSLVIRGLGNQHQHF. The whole variable domain, remainder taken from reference TRBV7-2 and TRBJ1-5, is GAGVSQSPSNKVTEKGKDVELRCDPISGHTALYWYRQSLGQGLEFLIYFQGNSAPDKSGLPSDRFSAERTGGSVSTLTIQRTQQEDSAVYLCASSLVIRGLGNQHQHFGDGTRLSIL.

The rearrangement uses TRBV5-1 and TRBJ2-5, with 8 bases aligning to TRBD2. Germline assignment: CDR1 SGHRS and CDR2 YFSETQ. V trimming: 0 bases; J trimming: 1 base; junction bases outside the gene matches: 2. The CDR3 is made up of 15 amino acids. CDR3 amino acids: CASSLDGRAQETQYF. The CDR3 DNA reads as TGCGCCAGCAGCTTGGACGGGAGGGCCCAAGAGACCCAGTACTTC.